The rows below give T cell receptor beta chains drawn from one sample of a study of blood T cell repertoires in COVID-19. Assay: immunoSEQ multiplex PCR; the TCRdb copy retains only in-frame clones and omits some. The sample shows a few hundred thousand clones, nearly 90% of them seen only once. The specimen sequenced was peripheral blood. The receptors stem from a woman aged 60-75 years with COVID-19, enrolled during active disease. CDR3s include the opening cysteine and the closing phenylalanine or tryptophan. The D gene is left open where the match is weak. Rows give clone size only sometimes, using once, few, many, or a class for an expanded clone.

V gene	D gene	CDR3 length	J gene	clone size	CDR3 protein	CDR3 DNA
TRBV5-4	.	14	TRBJ2-2	.	CASSLQGVPGELFF	TGTGCCAGCAGCTTACAAGGGGTCCCCGGGGAGCTGTTTTTT
TRBV4-2	TRBD1	22	TRBJ1-6	.	CASSQPIQKDRTLSSYNSPLHF	TGTGCCAGCAGCCAACCAATACAAAAGGACAGGACCCTTAGCTCCTATAATTCACCCCTCCACTTT
TRBV19	.	12	TRBJ1-6	once	CAKIEGNSPLHF	TGTGCCAAAATTGAGGGTAATTCACCCCTCCACTTT
TRBV5-4	.	16	TRBJ1-1	few	CASSPRGGMMNTEAFF	TGTGCCAGCAGCCCGAGGGGGGGGATGATGAACACTGAAGCTTTCTTT
TRBV20-1	.	13	TRBJ2-3	.	CSASPRNTDTQYF	TGCAGTGCTAGTCCGAGAAACACAGATACGCAGTATTTT
TRBV6-5	.	14	TRBJ1-6	.	CASTRNSYNSPLHF	TGTGCCAGCACGCGGAACTCCTATAATTCACCCCTCCACTTT
TRBV3-1/TRBV3-2	TRBD2	17	TRBJ2-3	.	CASSLLAGVSSTDMQYF	TGTGCCAGCAGCCTACTAGCGGGGGTTTCTAGCACAGATATGCAGTATTTT
TRBV12-5	TRBD1	14	TRBJ2-7	.	CASGLPGGWREQYF	TGTGCTAGTGGTTTGCCAGGGGGCTGGCGGGAGCAGTACTTC
TRBV18	TRBD1	14	TRBJ1-4	.	CASSSPGQGEKLFF	TGTGCCAGCTCATCACCGGGACAGGGTGAAAAACTGTTTTTT
TRBV5-1	.	15	TRBJ1-2	.	CASSLSGARSYGYTF	TGCGCCAGCAGCTTGTCAGGGGCCCGTTCCTATGGCTACACCTTC
TRBV12-5	TRBD1	18	TRBJ2-1	.	CASGLAPTGGRTYNEQFF	TGTGCTAGTGGTTTGGCCCCGACAGGGGGGAGGACTTACAATGAGCAGTTCTTC
TRBV7-3	.	14	TRBJ2-6	.	CASSYGVGANVLTF	TGTGCCAGCAGCTACGGGGTGGGGGCCAACGTCCTGACTTTC
TRBV19	.	15	TRBJ1-2	.	CASSTQLVGPNGYTF	TGTGCCAGTAGCACACAACTAGTCGGCCCGAATGGCTACACCTTC
TRBV12-3/TRBV12-4	TRBD1	13	TRBJ1-3	.	CASGTGTGNTIYF	TGTGCCAGCGGGACAGGGACTGGAAACACCATATATTTT
TRBV7-8	.	14	TRBJ1-5	.	CASSLVSGNQPQHF	TGTGCCAGCAGCTTAGTTAGCGGTAATCAGCCCCAGCATTTT
TRBV29-1	.	11	TRBJ1-2	.	CSAGGGDGYTF	TGCAGCGCCGGGGGGGGTGATGGCTACACCTTC
TRBV11-3	.	16	TRBJ2-2	.	CASSSQPRGRTGELFF	TGTGCCAGCAGCTCTCAACCCAGGGGCCGGACCGGGGAGCTGTTTTTT
TRBV19	TRBD1	15	TRBJ1-4	.	CASSTTGGEDEKLFF	TGTGCCAGTAGTACAACAGGGGGCGAGGATGAAAAACTGTTTTTT
TRBV13	.	14	TRBJ2-2	few	CASSLVGGTGELFF	TGTGCCAGCAGCTTAGTCGGGGGCACCGGGGAGCTGTTTTTT
TRBV10-3	.	12	TRBJ1-5	.	CAIGPGRRPQHF	TGTGCCATCGGTCCAGGGCGAAGGCCCCAGCATTTT